These 7 T cell receptor beta chains came from one sample sequenced in a study of molecular identifiers for immune sequencing clone quantification. A single record per CDR3 protein comes from TCRdb applying MiXCR to the PCR reads. The sample has about 640,000 distinct CDR3 sequences; nearly 20% are singletons. Sequenced material: naive CD8+ T cells from blood, with Jurkat cell RNA spiked in. Noted subset: FACS-sorted CD8+CD4-CCR7+CD45RA+ naive T cells. The receptors derive from a human donor in good health. Some libraries in this study had Jurkat cell RNA spiked in.

This clonotype was picked up many times. CDR3 DNA: TGCAGTGCTAGAGCTCCCCTAGCGGGGAGGAGCACAGATACGCAGTATTTT. Its protein is CSARAPLAGRSTDTQYF. The chain has TRBV20-1 and TRBJ2-3, with 9 bases identical to TRBD2. This CDR3 is 17 amino acids long. Germline trimming cut 1 base from V and 0 bases from J; bases unmatched to any gene: 8. From germline, CDR1 is DFQATT and CDR2 SNEGSKA (reference sequence).

This clonotype was detected ten times or more. V usage is TRBV7-9 and J usage is TRBJ2-3; weak D call: TRBD2 (5 bases). V lost 3 bases, J lost 6 bases, and 19 bases lay in between. CDR1 is SEHNR, CDR2 FQNEAQ, per germline (reference sequence). This CDR3 contains 16 residues. As DNA, the CDR3 is TGTGCCAGCAGCTTTACCGGACTGGAGAGTTCGGATACGCAGTATTTT. It codes for CASSFTGLESSDTQYF.

This clonotype showed up many times. The V call is TRBV7-9, the J call TRBJ2-7; perhaps TRBD1 as D (6 bases). Trimming pared 5 bases from V and 7 bases from J, leaving 18 bases between. CDR3 length equals 14 residues. The V gene's germline CDR1 is SEHNR and CDR2 FQNEAQ (reference sequence). The CDR3 sequence is CASSQAQGLGEQYF. CDR3 nucleotide sequence: TGTGCCAGCAGCCAAGCACAGGGATTAGGGGAGCAGTACTTC. The full variable domain, completed using reference TRBV7-9 and TRBJ2-7, is DTGVSQNPRHKITKRGQNVTFRCDPISEHNRLYWYRQTLGQGPEFLTYFQNEAQLEKSRLLSDRFSAERPKGSFSTLEIQRTEQGDSAMYLCASSQAQGLGEQYFGPGTRLTVT.

This clonotype has at least ten counts. The chain joins TRBV7-8 to TRBJ2-7; TRBD1 matches at 9 bases. This CDR3 contains 13 residues. Germline V gene lookup returns CDR1 SGHVS and CDR2 FQNEAQ. Germline trimming cut 5 bases from V and 6 bases from J; bases unmatched to any gene: 5. The CDR3 sequence is CASSVDRGGEQYF. CDR3 DNA: TGTGCCAGCAGCGTAGACAGGGGGGGCGAGCAGTACTTC.

The sample holds many counts of this clonotype. The V and J genes are TRBV7-8 and TRBJ1-3, with unresolved D. The CDR3 extends over 13 amino acids. Germline V CDR1 and CDR2: SGHVS, FQNEAQ. Trimming removed 4 bases at V and 7 bases at J, with 11 bases between. The DNA of the CDR3 is TGTGCCAGCAGCTCCCCTCGTGCTAACACCATATATTTT. This codes for CASSSPRANTIYF.

This clonotype showed up many times. The gene calls are TRBV7-9 and TRBJ1-5; D gene unclear. The CDR3 sequence is 14 residues long. Germline V gives CDR1 SEHNR, CDR2 FQNEAQ (reference sequence). V gave up 2 bases and J gave up 3 bases, with 8 bases separating them. CDR3 amino acids: CASSLTGPNQPQHF. The CDR3 DNA reads as TGTGCCAGCAGCTTAACCGGACCCAATCAGCCCCAGCATTTT.

The chain couples TRBV20-1 to TRBJ2-5; 8 nucleotides match TRBD1. CDR1 DFQATT and CDR2 SNEGSKA come from the germline V gene (reference sequence). The CDR3 is 18 residues long. After removal of 0 bases from V and 0 bases from J, the junction contained 12 bases not matched to a gene. In DNA form, the CDR3 reads TGCAGTGCTAGAGATCCGGGACAGGTCGACTTCCACCAAGAGACCCAGTACTTC. This sequence encodes CSARDPGQVDFHQETQYF.